Sequencing of this TCR beta chain was carried out in a study of shared clonotypes between healthy human individuals. Study results and limitations: Sampling was confined to blood; repertoires within tissues likely differ.

Turning to this clone: Its cognate antigen is unknown.

The CDR3 totals 14 residues. The germline CDR1 and CDR2 sequences are SGHRS and YFSETQ. The ends lost 4 bases at V and 4 bases at J; junction bases unmatched: 4. TCRdb's table, derived via immunoSEQ multiplex PCR, lists solely in-frame clones and lacks some. The sample contains about 330,000 clones, roughly 70% of which appear only once. The chain employs TRBV5-1 and TRBJ1-2, with 10 positions matching TRBD1. The sequencing input was memory CD4+ T cells sorted from blood. Subset of the sample: CD45RA-negative fraction. This receptor was obtained from a man under 40 in good health. The CDR3 DNA follows: TGCGCCAGCAGCCCGGACAGGGGGATCTATGGCTACACCTTC. Protein sequence: CASSPDRGIYGYTF.